This T cell receptor (beta chain) was sequenced for a study of a mutant IDH1 vaccine in newly diagnosed glioma (dated by TCRdb to 2020 to 2023). Notes on the research overall: Across visits V03 through V10, patients got a total of eight vaccinations, given in weeks 1, 3, 5, 7, 11, 15, 19 and 23. Vaccination began 4-6 weeks after radiotherapy alone, or alongside temozolomide cycles in the chemotherapy-containing groups. Of the approximately 30 treated patients, around 62% were male and about 40% were female, and a mean age of approximately 40 years was recorded. Before enrollment, patients had received standard therapy of radiotherapy alone, temozolomide alone, or radiochemotherapy with temozolomide; most received the combination. Peripheral blood was collected at six visits: V03 (baseline), V05, V07, V10, V12 and V13. Longitudinal TCRB deep sequencing was performed for 20 to 30 treated patients wherever samples were available for exploratory analyses. Overall study outcomes, separate from this receptor: Across multiple MHC alleles, vaccine-induced immune responses were seen in nearly 95% of patients. According to the authors, sample limitations meant that analyses of patient blood samples could not be reproduced. Availability determined which PBMC samples were chosen for TCRB deep sequencing. Pseudoprogression appeared unrelated to alterations in the top peripheral T cell clonotypes detected by TCRB sequencing.

Its CDR3 holds 16 amino acids, cysteine through phenylalanine. Only the CDR3 DNA is retained, 48 bases long and in frame from the first base. The germline V gene encodes CDR1 SGHAT and CDR2 FQNNGV. Preparation of the library involved the immunoSEQ multiplex PCR assay. Rearranged TCR beta chain sequences were amplified with the hsTCRB Kit following the manufacturer's protocol. TCRB libraries were sequenced on an Illumina MiSeq. In the authors' own workflow: Demultiplexing, trimming and gene mapping were performed with the kit vendor's proprietary platform. TCRdb limited this immuneACCESS table to in-frame rearrangements with V and J called. A share of clones is missing; checked studies link under half to unresolved V genes, and the rest is unexplained. Clone size and the V and J calls come from that table; the DNA yielded D and trimming. Across this sample there are around 56,000 clones, with 75% to 85% seen only once. The ten top clones hold roughly 3.5% of the sample.

Read against the paper, the sample's time point label means: week 5, during vaccination. Each vaccine dose, consisting of 300 ug of a 20-mer mutant IDH1 peptide in Montanide, was administered subcutaneously with topical imiquimod. Donors had newly diagnosed WHO grade 3 or 4 IDH1-mutant astrocytomas with loss of nuclear ATRX. The samples were drawn from NOA16, a multicentre, single-arm, open-label phase I trial in Germany that tested a mutant IDH1 peptide vaccine in humans for the first time. Genomic DNA for TCRB sequencing was extracted from EDTA blood using the DNeasy Blood and Tissue Kit. As concerns this clone: This clone's antigen is unknown. Base qualities are not at hand, and no much larger clone is one base apart.

The sequences come from PBMCs, collected from a glioma patient whose treatment included an IDH1 peptide vaccine. The receptor was derived from a man aged 25 to 40 with glioma. In this chain, TRBV11-2 is recombined with TRBJ2-5, with TRBD2 identical over 11 junction bases. The end of the DNA is better explained by TRBJ2-7, so the J call may be wrong. The nucleotide sequence is given as TGTGCCAGCAGCTTAAGACTAGCGGGGAATGCCTACGAGCAGTACTTC. Its product reads: CASSLRLAGNAYEQYF.